Presented here are 22 T cell receptor beta chains from one specimen sequenced in a study of T cells expressing NK-cell markers. After re-calling the 5' RACE reads, TCRdb lists one entry per CDR3 protein, DNA absent. Listed are 150,000 to 160,000 distinct CDR3 sequences; over 35% falls within the top ten. The sample comprised blood T cells: a sorted CD56 or NKG2C T cell subset, CD4+ or CD8+ T cells, or bulk PBMC T cells (not recorded which). All receptors derive from a woman aged 50 to 60 in good health.

V and J are TRBV6-6 and TRBJ2-1; TCRdb proposes TRBD1, but this gene call is untestable without DNA. The CDR3 is 13 amino acids. Germline CDR1 is MNHNY and CDR2 is SVGAGI (reference sequence). CDR3: CASGEQRGQEQFF.

V is TRBV12-3 or TRBV12-4 and J is TRBJ2-1; the D gene TCRdb calls, TRBD2, cannot be checked with no DNA. This CDR3 comprises 15 residues. CDR3 sequence: CASSFAPEGLDEQFF.

The V gene is TRBV14, the J gene TRBJ2-5; no DNA is available, so the TRBD1 call from TCRdb remains unchecked. The CDR3 runs to 13 residues. Germline CDR1 is SGHDN and CDR2 is FVKESK. The CDR3 loop is CASSQEVRGTQYF.

The rearrangement joins TRBV5-1 to TRBJ2-3; the D call from TCRdb, TRBD1, cannot be confirmed without DNA. This CDR3 region has 14 residues. From germline, CDR1 is SGHRS and CDR2 YFSETQ. The CDR3: CASSLMGEGDTQYF.

This chain links TRBV24-1 with TRBJ2-4; TCRdb selects TRBD1, and the lack of DNA leaves this call unchecked. The CDR3 has 14 residues. Germline V gene data show CDR1 as KGHDR and CDR2 as SFDVKD. The CDR3 loop is CATSDSRQGHIQYF.

V is TRBV3-1 and J is TRBJ2-3; TCRdb picks TRBD2, but there is no DNA to check that call. Germline loops: CDR1 LGHDT, CDR2 YNNKEL (reference sequence). The CDR3 loop spans 17 amino acids. The CDR3: CASSPQGLAGYADTQYF.

The chain uses TRBV24-1 and TRBJ2-7. The germline V gene has CDR1 KGHDR and CDR2 SFDVKD. This CDR3 region has 17 residues. CDR3 loop: CATSDLDDIRENYEQYF.

The V call is TRBV7-9, the J call TRBJ2-1; lacking DNA, the TRBD2 call made by TCRdb goes unchecked. The CDR3 consists of 13 residues. Germline V gene lookup returns CDR1 SEHNR and CDR2 FQNEAQ (reference sequence). CDR3 region: CASRPAGPNEQFF.

CDR3 residues: CASSPGPRVLTDTQYF. The chain has TRBV12-3 or TRBV12-4 and TRBJ2-3; lacking DNA, the TRBD1 call made by TCRdb goes unchecked. The CDR3 runs 16 residues.

V and J are TRBV19 and TRBJ2-1; as DNA is missing, the TRBD2 call by TCRdb cannot be tested. The CDR3 totals 15 residues. Germline CDR1 LNHDA, CDR2 SQIVND (reference sequence). The CDR3 here is CASLSKLAGVTEQFF.

The rearrangement links TRBV27 to TRBJ2-1; TCRdb gives TRBD1 as the D gene, but with no DNA this cannot be confirmed. The CDR3 runs 19 residues. Germline loops: CDR1 MNHEY, CDR2 SMNVEV (reference sequence). The chain's CDR3 is CASSFNLPGTAGLQDEQFF.

The V gene is TRBV12-3 or TRBV12-4, the J gene TRBJ2-1; TCRdb's D gene call, TRBD1, goes unchecked for lack of DNA. The CDR3 loop spans 13 amino acids. CDR3 region: CASTPQGWDEQFF.

The rearrangement joins TRBV6-5 to TRBJ2-1; TCRdb picks TRBD2, but there is no DNA to check that call. This CDR3 is built from 16 residues. CDR1 and CDR2 (germline): MNHEY, SVGAGI. The chain's CDR3 is CASSRTSGRAGNEQFF.

This chain connects TRBV11-2 to TRBJ2-7; TCRdb returns TRBD1, unconfirmable since there is no DNA. CDR1 is SGHAT and CDR2 is FQNNGV in the germline V gene. The CDR3 runs to 12 residues. CDR3 residues: CASSYGDREQYF. Complete variable domain (other parts from reference TRBV11-2 and TRBJ2-7): EAGVAQSPRYKIIEKRQSVAFWCNPISGHATLYWYQQILGQGPKLLIQFQNNGVVDDSQLPKDRFSAERLKGVDSTLKIQPAKLEDSAVYLCASSYGDREQYFGPGTRLTVT.

This chain joins TRBV4-1 and TRBJ2-1; TCRdb proposes TRBD2, but this gene call is untestable without DNA. Per germline, CDR1 MGHRA and CDR2 YSYEKL. The CDR3 spans 15 residues. CDR3 loop: CASSGVVGSNNEQFF.

The chain employs TRBV12-3 or TRBV12-4 and TRBJ2-7; TCRdb reports TRBD1, a call that lacks DNA to check it against. The CDR3 consists of 16 residues. The CDR3 loop is CASSDFGAGIAYEQYF.

CDR3 loop: CASSQGRTSGTDTQYF. This rearrangement joins TRBV4-1 to TRBJ2-3; TCRdb proposes TRBD2, but this gene call is untestable without DNA. The CDR3 is 16 amino acids. Germline CDR1 is MGHRA and CDR2 is YSYEKL.

The chain joins TRBV27 to TRBJ2-3; TCRdb's assignment of TRBD1 cannot be checked, as there is no DNA. The CDR3 loop spans 14 amino acids. Per the germline V gene, CDR1 is MNHEY and CDR2 is SMNVEV (reference sequence). CDR3 in amino acids: CASRSGTTTDTQYF.

This chain connects TRBV20-1 to TRBJ2-7; there is no DNA to check the TCRdb D call of TRBD2. The germline gives CDR1 DFQATT, CDR2 SNEGSKA (reference sequence). CDR3 length: 17 residues. The CDR3 loop is CSARDLSRRENLYEQYF.

This chain uses TRBV7-2 with TRBJ1-2; TCRdb picks TRBD1, but there is no DNA to check that call. This CDR3 is built from 16 residues. From germline, CDR1 is SGHTA and CDR2 FQGNSA. The CDR3 is CASSPQLQGVGVGYTF. Looking up the rest from reference TRBV7-2 and TRBJ1-2 gives the full variable domain: GAGVSQSPSNKVTEKGKDVELRCDPISGHTALYWYRQSLGQGLEFLIYFQGNSAPDKSGLPSDRFSAERTGGSVSTLTIQRTQQEDSAVYLCASSPQLQGVGVGYTFGSGTRLTVV.

V and J are TRBV27 and TRBJ2-7; the TRBD1 assignment by TCRdb is unverifiable without DNA. The CDR3 has 12 amino acids. The germline gives CDR1 MNHEY, CDR2 SMNVEV (reference sequence). This CDR3 is CASSLGQGDLYF.

The rearrangement links TRBV12-3 or TRBV12-4 to TRBJ2-1. The CDR3 is 13 residues long. The CDR3: CASSHSSSSEQFF.